This T cell receptor beta chain was documented in a study of OX40 agonist ivuxolimab in advanced cancers. Looking at the study overall: The study gave patients intravenous ivuxolimab at 0.01 to 10 mg/kg every 2 weeks. The study's findings and limits: There were, on average, more expanded clones in CD8+ T cells than in CD4+.

Assay: immunoSEQ multiplex PCR; the TCRdb copy retains only in-frame clones and omits some. The repertoire holds about 22,000 clones, with approximately 88% as singletons. The germline V and J ends were trimmed by 1 base and 0 bases, with 5 bases remaining between them. This CDR3 has 13 amino acids. Germline V gives CDR1 SGHRS, CDR2 YFSETQ. No patient had autoimmune disease or received systemic immunosuppression. Details on this clone: Its specificity is unknown.

This receptor was obtained from an adult with an advanced solid tumor such as melanoma, head and neck, liver or kidney cancer. This sequence joins TRBV5-1 and TRBJ2-7; D is unresolved. The source material was CD4+ or CD8+ T cells sorted from blood, sampled in a trial of the OX40 agonist ivuxolimab. DNA for the CDR3: TGCGCCAGCAGCTTGACAGCCTCCTACGAGCAGTACTTC. Translation: CASSLTASYEQYF.